A few counts support the clone carrying this T cell receptor beta chain. As yet, its antigen is unknown. CDR3 length equals 14 residues. Germline V lookup: CDR1 SGDLS, CDR2 YYNGEE. The V segment lost 3 bases and the J segment 7 bases; nucleotides outside the gene matches: 3. The authors made TCR cDNA by 5'RACE template switching, adding a universal primer site and UMIs. MiXCR, applied by TCRdb to the 5' RACE reads, yields one record per CDR3 protein. The sample lists some 600,000 distinct CDR3 sequences, approximately 16% occurring once. The data originate from a study of T cells after yellow fever vaccination. Study overall: It was SMART-Seq v4 Ultra Low Input that prepared the fractions with low cell numbers. Study-level findings and limits: Clonotypes found in both CD4 and CD8 compartments made up a small share. Contamination by abundant bulk-population clonotypes could be present in FACS-sorted repertoires.

The source is a man younger than 30 who received the YFV17D yellow fever vaccine. V usage is TRBV9 and J usage is TRBJ1-6, with 8 bases fitting TRBD1. This specimen consisted of PBMCs, obtained about 5 days after the first yellow fever vaccination. CDR3 loop: CASSARQGNSPLHF. The CDR3 nucleotides are TGTGCCAGCAGCGCCAGACAGGGGAATTCACCCCTCCACTTT.